The present T cell receptor beta chain was sequenced within a study of OX40 agonist ivuxolimab in advanced cancers. Study in general: Previous treatment with anti-PD-1, anti-PD-L1 or anti-CTLA-4 therapy was allowed; 30% to 50% had received some. Study results and limitations: Researchers report that CD8+ T cells had, on average, more expanded clones than CD4+.

Sequencing used immunoSEQ multiplex PCR; TCRdb keeps in-frame clones, though not all of them. The sample lists tens of thousands of clones, around nine tenths occurring once. There are 15 residues in the CDR3. Germline V gene sequence: CDR1 LNHDA, CDR2 SQIVND (reference sequence). V shed 7 bases, J shed 2 bases, and the junction held 10 bases outside the gene matches. There are a few counts of this clone. What it binds is unknown. This sequence originates from an adult with an advanced solid tumor such as melanoma, head and neck, liver or kidney cancer. The sequenced sample was CD4+ or CD8+ T cells sorted from blood, obtained in a trial of the OX40 agonist ivuxolimab. The genes are TRBV19 and TRBJ2-7, with 8 positions matching TRBD2. The CDR3 nucleotides read TGTGCCAGTACCCCCGGGGGAGCGGGAGCCTACGAGCAGTACTTC. Residues: CASTPGGAGAYEQYF.